The clone carrying this TCR beta chain has a handful of counts. What it binds is not known. This record comes from a study of response to subunit inactivated influenza vaccine. Study outcomes and limitations: The study's authors posited that every seasonal influenza vaccination enlists few new T cells.

TCRdb redid the calling of the RT-PCR reads with MiXCR, one entry per CDR3 protein. In the table there are more than 400,000 distinct CDR3 sequences, more than 7% of which are singletons. The V segment lost 0 bases and the J segment 7 bases; nucleotides outside the gene matches: 5. The germline V gene encodes CDR1 DFQATT and CDR2 SNEGSKA (reference sequence). The CDR3 has 15 residues. Sample: PBMCs from blood, taken about 23 months after vaccination. This clonotype was sampled from a man aged 50-75 years who received an inactivated influenza vaccine. The V gene is TRBV20-1, the J gene TRBJ2-2; TRBD1 matches at 10 bases. CDR3 residues: CSARDRQGAIGELFF. The CDR3, as DNA: TGCAGTGCTAGAGATCGACAGGGGGCGATCGGGGAGCTGTTTTTT.